This note documents a single TCR beta chain sequence. The CDR3 loop spans 14 amino acids. CDR1 and CDR2 (germline): MNHNS, SASEGT. This entry comes from a study of T cells expressing NK-cell markers. TCRdb reworked the 5' RACE reads into one entry per CDR3 protein, no DNA. This specimen shows 5,500 to 8,500 distinct CDR3 sequences; the ten leading clones hold 55% to 80%. Sample: blood T cells: a sorted CD56 or NKG2C T cell subset, CD4+ or CD8+ T cells, or bulk PBMC T cells (not recorded which). The chain links TRBV6-1 to TRBJ1-5. The source of this sequence is a man aged 18-70 years in good health. This CDR3 reads CASSPSDTYQPQHF.